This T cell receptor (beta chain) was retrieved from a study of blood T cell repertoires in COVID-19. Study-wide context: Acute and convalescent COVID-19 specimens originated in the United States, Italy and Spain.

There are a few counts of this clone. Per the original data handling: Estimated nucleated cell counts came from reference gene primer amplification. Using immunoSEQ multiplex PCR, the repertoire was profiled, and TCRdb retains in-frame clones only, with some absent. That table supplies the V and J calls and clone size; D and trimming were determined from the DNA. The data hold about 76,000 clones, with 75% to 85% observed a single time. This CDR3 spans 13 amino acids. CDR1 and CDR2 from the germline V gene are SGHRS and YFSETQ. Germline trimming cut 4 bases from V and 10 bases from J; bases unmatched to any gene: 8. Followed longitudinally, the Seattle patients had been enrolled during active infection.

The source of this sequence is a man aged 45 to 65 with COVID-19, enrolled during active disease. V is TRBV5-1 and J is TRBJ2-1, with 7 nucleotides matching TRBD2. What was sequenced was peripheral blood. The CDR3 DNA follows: TGCGCCAGCAGCAGGGAGGGTTTTGGGGAGCAGTTCTTC. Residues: CASSREGFGEQFF.